A selection of T cell receptor beta chains follows, all from one sample in a study of cytomegalovirus exposure and HLA in healthy donors. Only in-frame clones appear in the TCRdb table, and some are missing; sequencing was by immunoSEQ multiplex PCR. The table shows about 180,000 clones, with 81% occurring only once. The specimen was PBMCs. These receptors were taken from a young woman in good health and CMV-seropositive. Both conserved end residues are part of each CDR3. D genes are given only for firm matches. Clone size appears in some rows only: once, few, many, or a class for an expanded clone.

V gene	clone size	J gene	D gene	CDR3 protein	CDR3 DNA
TRBV7-2	NA	TRBJ2-5	TRBD1	CASSLRTAGGETQYF	TGTGCCAGCAGCTTAAGAACAGCAGGGGGTGAGACCCAGTACTTC
TRBV4-1	NA	TRBJ2-3	TRBD1	CASSQPYRGRTDTQYF	TGCGCCAGCAGCCAACCATACAGGGGGCGCACAGATACGCAGTATTTT
TRBV5-4	NA	TRBJ2-3	TRBD1	CASSSDREDTQYF	TGTGCCAGCAGCTCGGACAGGGAAGATACGCAGTATTTT
TRBV4-2	NA	TRBJ2-7	TRBD1	CASSPNRQGAAYEQYF	TGTGCCAGCAGCCCCAACAGACAGGGGGCGGCCTACGAGCAGTACTTC
TRBV5-1	NA	TRBJ1-4	NA	CASSRQENEKLFF	TGCGCCAGCAGTCGACAGGAGAATGAAAAACTGTTTTTT
TRBV2	few	TRBJ2-7	TRBD1	CASSLTGDGFGMELDEQYF	TGTGCCAGCAGCCTGACAGGGGATGGTTTTGGTATGGAATTGGACGAGCAGTACTTC
TRBV9	NA	TRBJ2-1	TRBD1	CASSAGAGQEYNEQFF	TGTGCCAGCAGCGCGGGCGCGGGACAGGAGTACAATGAGCAGTTCTTC
TRBV5-4	NA	TRBJ2-2	NA	CASSWGPGRKLFF	TGTGCCAGCAGCTGGGGGCCGGGCCGGAAGCTGTTTTTT
TRBV7-9	NA	TRBJ1-1	TRBD1	CASREAGGTEAFF	TGTGCCAGCAGAGAAGCAGGGGGCACTGAAGCTTTCTTT
TRBV7-6	NA	TRBJ2-2	TRBD2	CASSLPSGGAAGELFF	TGTGCCAGCAGCTTACCTAGCGGGGGGGCTGCCGGGGAGCTGTTTTTT
TRBV5-4	NA	TRBJ1-5	NA	CASSPGGGNQPQHF	TGTGCCAGCAGCCCGGGGGGAGGTAATCAGCCCCAGCATTTT
TRBV4-1	NA	TRBJ2-2	NA	CASSHPDLRAMNTGELFF	TGCGCCAGCAGCCATCCCGACCTCAGGGCCATGAACACCGGGGAGCTGTTTTTT
TRBV28	NA	TRBJ1-2	TRBD1	CASSSSDRAIYGYTF	TGTGCCAGCAGTTCCTCGGACAGGGCCATTTATGGCTACACCTTC
TRBV7-9	NA	TRBJ2-5	NA	CASSLTGTKGGETQYF	TGTGCCAGCAGCTTAACCGGGACTAAAGGGGGAGAGACCCAGTACTTC
TRBV5-6	NA	TRBJ1-3	NA	CASSLGENTIYF	TGTGCCAGCAGCCTTGGGGAGAACACCATATATTTT
TRBV2	NA	TRBJ2-6	NA	CASRVKSGIGANVLTF	TGTGCCAGCAGAGTAAAGTCAGGTATAGGAGCCAACGTCCTGACTTTC
TRBV25-1	NA	TRBJ1-1	NA	CASSDWGGRGNTEAFF	TGTGCCAGCAGTGATTGGGGCGGCAGAGGGAACACTGAAGCTTTCTTT
TRBV10-3	NA	TRBJ2-3	NA	CAISEGLRASTDTQYF	TGTGCCATCAGTGAGGGACTGCGAGCTAGCACAGATACGCAGTATTTT
TRBV14	once	TRBJ2-5	NA	CASSKTDRLQETQYF	TGTGCCAGCAGCAAGACGGACAGACTACAAGAGACCCAGTACTTC
TRBV7-9	NA	TRBJ2-3	TRBD2	CASSGLAGASTDTQYF	TGTGCCAGCAGCGGACTAGCGGGGGCGAGCACAGATACGCAGTATTTT
TRBV5-1	NA	TRBJ1-2	TRBD1	CASSLDRDGYTF	TGCGCCAGCAGCTTAGACAGGGATGGCTACACCTTC
TRBV5-1	NA	TRBJ2-7	NA	CASSLIIGVSYEQYF	TGCGCCAGCAGCTTAATAATAGGAGTCTCCTACGAGCAGTACTTC
TRBV7-9	NA	TRBJ1-2	TRBD1	CASSLLALLSETGGDGYTF	TGTGCCAGCAGCTTACTTGCGCTCCTATCAGAAACAGGGGGGGACGGCTACACCTTC
TRBV5-8	NA	TRBJ1-5	NA	CASSLGQGIRQPQHF	TGTGCCAGCAGCTTGGGCCAGGGAATACGCCAGCCCCAGCATTTT
TRBV19	once	TRBJ1-1	TRBD1	CATRDRGSTTEAFF	TGTGCCACCAGGGACAGGGGGAGTACGACTGAAGCTTTCTTT
TRBV4-1	NA	TRBJ2-1	NA	CASSPLQGGRVNEQFF	TGCGCCAGCAGCCCGCTTCAGGGGGGAAGGGTCAATGAGCAGTTCTTC
TRBV6-1	NA	TRBJ1-3	NA	CATRRQPTSGNTIYF	TGTGCTACAAGGCGGCAGCCAACCTCTGGAAACACCATATATTTT
TRBV13	NA	TRBJ2-1	NA	CASSSRGYNEQFF	TGTGCCAGCAGCTCCCGGGGATACAATGAGCAGTTCTTC
TRBV5-4	NA	TRBJ1-4	NA	CASSPGREKLFF	TGTGCCAGCAGTCCTGGTCGGGAAAAACTGTTTTTT
TRBV10-3	NA	TRBJ2-3	NA	CAISAQGGSSTDTQYF	TGTGCCATCAGTGCTCAGGGAGGCTCTAGCACAGATACGCAGTATTTT
TRBV11-2	NA	TRBJ2-3	TRBD2	CASSTLAGGATDTQYF	TGTGCCAGCAGTACCCTAGCGGGGGGGGCCACAGATACGCAGTATTTT
TRBV19	NA	TRBJ1-2	NA	CASSSGDLWANYGYTF	TGTGCCAGTAGTAGTGGAGACTTGTGGGCTAACTATGGCTACACCTTC
TRBV2	NA	TRBJ1-2	NA	CASSTPTGLFPYGYTF	TGTGCCAGCAGTACCCCAACAGGGTTATTCCCTTATGGCTACACCTTC
TRBV5-6	NA	TRBJ2-5	NA	CASSFEDSNQETQYF	TGTGCCAGCAGCTTTGAAGATAGTAATCAAGAGACCCAGTACTTC
TRBV7-6	NA	TRBJ1-1	NA	CASSDSREGSSEAFF	TGTGCCAGCAGCGATAGCCGGGAGGGGTCCTCTGAAGCTTTCTTT
TRBV11-2	NA	TRBJ2-2	TRBD1	CASSLGQGSSGELFF	TGTGCCAGCAGCCTAGGACAGGGTAGCTCCGGGGAGCTGTTTTTT
TRBV14	NA	TRBJ2-3	TRBD2	CASSQGLATDTQYF	TGTGCCAGCAGCCAGGGACTAGCAACAGATACGCAGTATTTT
TRBV6-6	NA	TRBJ2-2	TRBD2	CASSPTGGGVTGELFF	TGTGCCAGCAGCCCTACGGGGGGGGGCGTCACCGGGGAGCTGTTTTTT